These 8 T cell receptor beta chains were sequenced from one sample in a study of cytomegalovirus exposure and HLA in healthy donors. Primers included in the PCR were 60 Vbeta and 13 Jbeta primers. The repertoire was sequenced with immunoSEQ multiplex PCR; TCRdb's copy has only in-frame clones and lacks some. Among 150,000 to 200,000 clones listed, roughly 80% were seen once. Sequenced: PBMCs. The receptors here all came from a man aged 45-65 years in good health and CMV-seropositive.

The chain uses TRBV6-6 and TRBJ2-5; the match to TRBD2 covers 11 bases. The CDR3 contains 14 residues. CDR1 MNHNY and CDR2 SVGAGI come from the germline V gene (reference sequence). The V gene end was trimmed by 6 bases and the J gene end by 5 bases; junction bases not matched to a gene: 5. CDR3 sequence: CASRASGGTETQYF. CDR3 nucleotide sequence: TGTGCCAGCAGGGCTAGCGGGGGGACGGAGACCCAGTACTTC.

V and J are TRBV28 and TRBJ1-3; D unresolved. V lost 2 bases and J 0 bases, leaving 11 bases between the germline ends. There are 16 residues in the CDR3. CDR1 and CDR2 from the germline V gene are MDHEN and SYDVKM. CDR3 loop: CASSLVQLRSGNTIYF. DNA of the CDR3: TGTGCCAGCAGTTTAGTTCAACTGCGCTCTGGAAACACCATATATTTT.

The CDR3: CATKAGLSTDTQYF. In DNA, the CDR3 is TGTGCCACGAAAGCGGGACTGAGCACAGATACGCAGTATTTT. This chain uses TRBV2 with TRBJ2-3; 7 positions agree with TRBD2. Germline V gene data show CDR1 as SNHLY and CDR2 as FYNNEI. CDR3 length: 14 amino acids. The V gene end was trimmed by 10 bases and the J gene end by 0 bases; junction bases not matched to a gene: 7.

This clone was detected a few times. The V gene is TRBV30, the J gene TRBJ2-3; 7 bases are a match to TRBD1. Trimming at V came to 3 bases and at J to 2 bases, leaving 8 bases not matched to a gene. CDR3 length: 15 residues. Germline V gives CDR1 GTSNPN, CDR2 SVGIG (reference sequence). The CDR3: CAWRNRGHLTDTQYF. The CDR3 DNA sequence: TGTGCCTGGAGGAACAGGGGTCACCTCACAGATACGCAGTATTTT.

The chain uses TRBV14 and TRBJ2-1, with D perhaps matching TRBD2 (6 bases). Germline V gene data show CDR1 as SGHDN and CDR2 as FVKESK. The CDR3 covers 16 residues. V dropped 4 bases and J dropped 0 bases, with 13 bases sitting between them. CDR3 bases: TGTGCCAGCAGCCCTATTAGCGGATTCTCCTACAATGAGCAGTTCTTC. Translating it yields CASSPISGFSYNEQFF.

The V and J genes are TRBV28 and TRBJ2-5; D unclear. The J call is uncertain, as TRBJ2-7 better fits the DNA end. In germline, CDR1 is MDHEN, CDR2 SYDVKM. The CDR3 spans 16 residues. Written as DNA, the CDR3 is TGTGCCAGCAGCACCGAGCGACGGATGAGCTCCTACGAGCAGTACTTC. It codes for CASSTERRMSSYEQYF.

V usage is TRBV10-3 and J usage is TRBJ2-2; the match to TRBD1 covers 8 bases. Germline CDR1 reads ENHRY; CDR2 reads SYGVKD. V shed 6 bases, J shed 3 bases, and the junction held 6 bases outside the gene matches. The CDR3 is made up of 15 amino acids. In DNA, the CDR3 is TGTGCCATCAGCCAAGACAGGGGATACACCGGGGAGCTGTTTTTT. It encodes CAISQDRGYTGELFF.

V and J are TRBV6-1 and TRBJ2-7; 12 bases align to TRBD2. The CDR3 consists of 15 residues. Trimming cost V 5 bases and J 3 bases; bases outside gene matches: 5. Germline CDR1 MNHNS, CDR2 SASEGT. CDR3 region: CASSTGLAGNYEQYF. CDR3 in DNA: TGTGCCAGCAGTACTGGACTAGCGGGAAACTACGAGCAGTACTTC.